Below are 20 T cell receptor beta chains sequenced from a single sample in a study of T cells after yellow fever vaccination. A single record per CDR3 protein comes from TCRdb applying MiXCR to the 5' RACE reads. Of a few hundred thousand distinct CDR3 sequences listed, about 4% are singletons. Specimen: PBMCs, collected 5 days after the yellow fever booster vaccination. These receptors were obtained from a man aged 18-30 years who received the YFV17D yellow fever vaccine.

The rearrangement uses TRBV20-1 and TRBJ1-2; D ambiguous. V gave up 1 base and J gave up 6 bases, with 12 bases separating them. The CDR3 has 13 amino acids. CDR1 is DFQATT, CDR2 SNEGSKA, per germline (reference sequence). The CDR3 loop reads CSARAGLADGYTF. CDR3 DNA sequence: TGCAGTGCTAGAGCCGGTCTGGCCGATGGCTACACCTTC.

This clonotype was seen only a few times. V and J are TRBV10-3 and TRBJ1-6, with D possibly being TRBD1 (5 bases). This CDR3 has 12 residues. The germline V and J ends were trimmed by 6 bases and 8 bases, with 8 bases remaining between them. Looked up from germline, CDR1 is ENHRY and CDR2 is SYGVKD. The CDR3 DNA follows: TGTGCCATCAGGGGGCTGGATTCACCCCTCCACTTT. This encodes CAIRGLDSPLHF.

The chain carries TRBV7-2 and TRBJ2-7; tentative D call: TRBD2 (6 bases). Germline V gene lookup returns CDR1 SGHTA and CDR2 FQGNSA. V shed 5 bases and J shed 4 bases, with 12 bases lying between them. CDR3 length: 13 amino acids. CDR3 DNA: TGTGCCAGCAGCCAGATGGGGGGATACGAGCAGTACTTC. The encoded protein is CASSQMGGYEQYF.

In its sample, this clonotype was seen many times. The gene calls are TRBV20-1 and TRBJ2-5, with TRBD2 as a possible D gene (7 bases). This CDR3 has 15 residues. Trimming took 1 base from V and 6 from J, leaving 18 bases between them. Germline CDR1 DFQATT, CDR2 SNEGSKA (reference sequence). The CDR3 DNA is TGCAGTGCTAGAGTCGCGGGGGCAAGCGGGAAGACCCAGTACTTC. Translation gives CSARVAGASGKTQYF.

The chain carries TRBV4-2 and TRBJ2-5, with 7 positions matching TRBD2. CDR1 is LGHNA and CDR2 is YNFKEQ in the germline V gene. With V trimmed by 0 bases and J by 2 bases, 9 bases remained unmatched. The CDR3 consists of 17 residues. CDR3 sequence: CASSQEGAGPPQETQYF. The DNA of the CDR3 is TGTGCCAGCAGCCAAGAAGGAGCGGGGCCGCCTCAAGAGACCCAGTACTTC.

The rearrangement links TRBV12-3 or TRBV12-4 to TRBJ2-3; the D gene is possibly TRBD2 (5 bases). The CDR3 loop spans 12 amino acids. V was clipped by 6 bases and J by 11 bases, with 15 bases between them. CDR3 sequence: CASSYTRGGQYF. Written as DNA, the CDR3 is TGTGCCAGCAGCTATACCCGGGGTGGGCAGTATTTT.

The V call is TRBV9, the J call TRBJ1-3; D remains ambiguous. Germline assignment: CDR1 SGDLS and CDR2 YYNGEE. This CDR3 region has 14 residues. Trimming stripped 3 bases from V and 2 bases from J, with 9 bases between. CDR3 residues: CASSAQIAGNTIYF. CDR3 bases: TGTGCCAGCAGCGCCCAAATAGCTGGAAACACCATATATTTT. The full variable domain, rest sourced from reference TRBV9 and TRBJ1-3, is DSGVTQTPKHLITATGQRVTLRCSPRSGDLSVYWYQQSLDQGLQFLIQYYNGEERAKGNILERFSAQQFPDLHSELNLSSLELGDSALYFCASSAQIAGNTIYFGEGSWLTVV.

This chain connects TRBV7-2 to TRBJ1-2; D uncertain. V lost 3 bases, J lost 4 bases, and 9 bases lay in between. Germline V gives CDR1 SGHTA, CDR2 FQGNSA. The CDR3 is 13 residues long. CDR3: CASSFPNTYGYTF. As DNA, the CDR3 is TGTGCCAGCAGCTTCCCTAATACCTATGGCTACACCTTC. Full variable domain (missing parts from reference TRBV7-2 and TRBJ1-2): GAGVSQSPSNKVTEKGKDVELRCDPISGHTALYWYRQSLGQGLEFLIYFQGNSAPDKSGLPSDRFSAERTGGSVSTLTIQRTQQEDSAVYLCASSFPNTYGYTFGSGTRLTVV.

This clonotype was recorded a few times. The V call is TRBV28, the J call TRBJ1-1; D remains unclear. The V gene lost 8 bases and the J gene lost 5 bases, with 9 bases spanning the gap. This CDR3 is built from 11 residues. Germline V gives CDR1 MDHEN, CDR2 SYDVKM. The CDR3 region is CASGWWTEAFF. CDR3 coding DNA: TGTGCCAGCGGCTGGTGGACTGAAGCTTTCTTT.

J is TRBJ1-1 and V is TRBV7-2; D is uncertain. CDR1 is SGHTA and CDR2 is FQGNSA in the germline V gene. This CDR3 contains 12 residues. Trimming cost V 5 bases and J 8 bases, with 12 bases left between them. The CDR3 sequence: CASSPSGAEAFF. The DNA of the CDR3 is TGTGCCAGCAGCCCCAGTGGAGCCGAAGCTTTCTTT.

This clonotype appeared once. The genes are TRBV29-1 and TRBJ2-1, with D possibly being TRBD1 or TRBD2 (5 bases each). V lost 8 bases to trimming and J lost 3 bases, with 23 bases between them. CDR3 length: 16 residues. Germline assignment: CDR1 SQVTM and CDR2 ANQGSEA. CDR3 loop: CSPRRLGRGVYNEQFF. The CDR3 region has the DNA TGCAGCCCACGGAGGTTGGGGAGAGGGGTCTACAATGAGCAGTTCTTC.

Many counts were recorded for this clonotype. This chain uses TRBV5-1 with TRBJ2-5; perhaps TRBD1 as D (5 bases). This CDR3 is built from 13 residues. The V gene's germline CDR1 is SGHRS and CDR2 YFSETQ. Trimming removed 0 bases at V and 5 bases at J, with 8 bases between. The DNA for the CDR3 is TGCGCCAGCAGCTTGGGCAGGGATGAGACCCAGTACTTC. This translates into CASSLGRDETQYF.

The table lists this clonotype with a few counts. This chain uses TRBV5-1 with TRBJ1-2; TRBD1 agrees at 8 bases. The CDR3 is 15 amino acids. CDR1 SGHRS and CDR2 YFSETQ come from the germline V gene. J gave up 2 bases and V 4 bases, and 7 bases lay outside the gene matches. CDR3 nucleotide sequence: TGCGCCAGCAGCCCGTTTGGACAGGGAAACTATGGCTACACCTTC. It specifies CASSPFGQGNYGYTF.

The rearrangement links TRBV7-9 to TRBJ2-1; a weak D match, TRBD2 (6 bases). Germline V gives CDR1 SEHNR, CDR2 FQNEAQ (reference sequence). The CDR3 sequence is 15 residues long. V gave up 5 bases and J gave up 3 bases, with 14 bases separating them. The CDR3 sequence: CASSKAGGHYNEQFF. The CDR3 DNA reads as TGTGCCAGCAGCAAAGCCGGGGGTCACTACAATGAGCAGTTCTTC.

The chain has TRBV10-3 and TRBJ2-2; 7 nucleotides agree with TRBD1. The germline V gene encodes CDR1 ENHRY and CDR2 SYGVKD. This CDR3 has 14 amino acids. Losses at the gene ends were 9 bases for V and 4 bases for J; bases not matched to a gene: 8. CDR3 nucleotides: TGTGCCATAACCCCGAGACAGGGCACCGGGGAGCTGTTTTTT. It encodes CAITPRQGTGELFF.

This rearrangement joins TRBV28 to TRBJ2-3; TRBD2 matches at 11 bases. Germline V lookup: CDR1 MDHEN, CDR2 SYDVKM. V dropped 5 bases and J dropped 3; count of bases not matched to a gene: 13. The CDR3 has 18 amino acids. The CDR3 reads CASSHSSGGTQLTDTQYF. The CDR3 DNA sequence: TGTGCCAGCAGTCATTCTAGCGGGGGGACCCAATTAACAGATACGCAGTATTTT.

This clonotype appeared a few times. The rearrangement joins TRBV7-2 to TRBJ2-5; 11 nucleotides match TRBD2. After removal of 4 bases from V and 4 bases from J, the junction contained 5 bases not matched to a gene. The CDR3 has 15 residues. Germline CDR1 reads SGHTA; CDR2 reads FQGNSA. The CDR3 sequence: CASSYSGGGGETQYF. In nucleotides, the CDR3 is TGTGCCAGCAGCTATAGCGGGGGGGGTGGAGAGACCCAGTACTTC.

In its sample, this clonotype was seen many times. The J gene is TRBJ2-1, the V gene TRBV11-2, with 7 bases identical to TRBD1. Germline CDR1 SGHAT, CDR2 FQNNGV. The V segment lost 2 bases and the J segment 4 bases; nucleotides outside the gene matches: 5. CDR3 length: 15 amino acids. The CDR3 nucleotides are TGTGCCAGCAGCTTATCGACAGGGAAATACAATGAGCAGTTCTTC. It encodes CASSLSTGKYNEQFF.

The chain links TRBV20-1 to TRBJ2-1; D not resolved. The CDR3 is 15 residues long. The germline V gene has CDR1 DFQATT and CDR2 SNEGSKA (reference sequence). Trimming removed 2 bases at V and 7 bases at J, with 18 bases between. The CDR3 DNA sequence: TGCAGTGCTAGATCACTCCGAGAGGTGTATAATGAGCAGTTCTTC. It translates to CSARSLREVYNEQFF.

The chain carries TRBV4-3 and TRBJ1-4; 8 nucleotides match TRBD1. Germline CDR1 reads LGHNA; CDR2 reads YSLEER. There are 16 residues in the CDR3. Trimming took 3 bases from V and 8 from J; bases not matched to a gene: 11. The CDR3 region is CASSQAGTGGVEKLFF. CDR3 nucleotide sequence: TGCGCCAGCAGCCAGGCTGGGACAGGCGGGGTGGAAAAACTGTTTTTT.